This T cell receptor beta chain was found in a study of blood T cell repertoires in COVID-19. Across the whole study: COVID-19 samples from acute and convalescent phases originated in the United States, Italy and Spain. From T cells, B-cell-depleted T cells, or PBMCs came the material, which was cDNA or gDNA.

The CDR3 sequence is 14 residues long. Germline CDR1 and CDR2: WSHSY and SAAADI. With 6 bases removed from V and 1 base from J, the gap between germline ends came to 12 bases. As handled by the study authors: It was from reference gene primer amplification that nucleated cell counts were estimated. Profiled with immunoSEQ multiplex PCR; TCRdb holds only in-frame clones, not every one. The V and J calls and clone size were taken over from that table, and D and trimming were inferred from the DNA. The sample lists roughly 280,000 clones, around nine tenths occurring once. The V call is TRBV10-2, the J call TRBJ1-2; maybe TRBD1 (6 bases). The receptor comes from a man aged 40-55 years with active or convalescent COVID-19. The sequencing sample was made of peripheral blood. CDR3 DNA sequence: TGCGCCAGCAGCCAAGACAGGAATAACTATGGCTACACCTTC. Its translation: CASSQDRNNYGYTF.